Presented here are 23 T cell receptor beta chains from one specimen sequenced in a study of T-cell memory formation after mild COVID-19. TCRdb ran MiXCR on the 5' RACE reads and lists one entry per CDR3 protein. The data show 70,000 to 100,000 distinct CDR3 sequences, more than 12% seen once. The sequenced material came from PBMCs or a T cell subset sorted from them (not recorded which). These receptors originate from a man between 18 and 35 years old who had mild COVID-19 (a few samples of this study predate the infection). Cell type and time point are not known.

In its sample, this clonotype was seen a few times. CDR3 nucleotide sequence: TGCGCCAGCAGCCAAGATCTCGGGGGCGGACAGCCCCAGCATTTT. This gives the protein CASSQDLGGGQPQHF. This rearrangement joins TRBV4-1 to TRBJ1-5, with D tentatively TRBD1 (6 bases). CDR3 length equals 15 residues. Germline V gene data show CDR1 as MGHRA and CDR2 as YSYEKL. V was trimmed by 0 bases and J by 7 bases, leaving 13 bases between them.

The CDR3 reads CSAGNQMSSYNEQFF. CDR3 coding DNA: TGCAGTGCCGGAAACCAAATGAGCTCCTACAATGAGCAGTTCTTC. The rearrangement joins TRBV20-1 to TRBJ2-1; D ambiguous. Germline CDR1 DFQATT, CDR2 SNEGSKA (reference sequence). CDR3 length: 15 residues. Trimming cost V 6 bases and J 0 bases, with 15 bases left between them.

This clonotype has a single count. The chain joins TRBV5-5 to TRBJ2-2; no definite D call. Germline V CDR1 and CDR2: SGHKS, YYEKEE (reference sequence). The CDR3 loop spans 15 amino acids. V was cut by 5 bases and J by 1 base, with 12 bases left in between. The CDR3: CASSPTVVNTGELFF. The CDR3 nucleotides read TGTGCCAGCAGTCCGACCGTTGTGAACACCGGGGAGCTGTTTTTT.

This clonotype was picked up a small number of times. This chain links TRBV7-9 with TRBJ1-3; D ambiguous. The CDR3 is 11 amino acids. The ends were cut back, 8 bases at V and 2 bases at J, with 4 bases in the middle. In germline, CDR1 is SEHNR, CDR2 FQNEAQ (reference sequence). CDR3 sequence: CASEPGNTIYF. The CDR3 DNA is TGTGCCAGCGAACCTGGAAACACCATATATTTT.

The chain joins TRBV6-2 or TRBV6-3 to TRBJ1-5; 10 bases are a match to TRBD1. Germline CDR1 reads MNHEY; CDR2 reads SVGEGT. The J segment lost 3 bases and the V segment lost 4 bases, leaving 3 bases of the junction unmatched. The CDR3 has 15 residues. DNA of the CDR3: TGTGCCAGCAGTTGGGACAGGGGCCCCAATCAGCCCCAGCATTTT. Translation: CASSWDRGPNQPQHF.

The V and J genes are TRBV29-1 and TRBJ2-3; D is unclear. CDR1 and CDR2 (germline): SQVTM, ANQGSEA. The CDR3 sequence is 11 residues long. Between the trimmed V and J ends, which lost 3 bases and 0 bases, there was a span of 1 base. CDR3 sequence: CSVDSTDTQYF. CDR3 sequence (DNA): TGCAGCGTTGACAGCACAGATACGCAGTATTTT.

The genes are TRBV5-1 and TRBJ2-1, with a possible D match to TRBD2 (6 bases). CDR3 length: 16 residues. Germline lookup yields CDR1 SGHRS and CDR2 YFSETQ. Trimming removed 4 bases from V and 6 bases from J, with 20 bases in between. The CDR3 coding sequence is TGCGCCAGCAGCCTGGAGACCGGGACTCTGCTCAATGAGCAGTTCTTC. Translation: CASSLETGTLLNEQFF.

This clonotype was counted once. The J gene is TRBJ1-4, the V gene TRBV6-5, with D maybe TRBD1 (6 bases). There are 15 residues in the CDR3. The V and J ends lost 2 bases and 7 bases respectively, with 14 bases between them. The germline gives CDR1 MNHEY, CDR2 SVGAGI. DNA of the CDR3: TGTGCCAGCAGTTACCAGGGGTTGAGTTCTGAAAAACTGTTTTTT. It encodes CASSYQGLSSEKLFF.

V usage is TRBV15 and J usage is TRBJ1-1; D is unclear. Trimming shortened V by 5 bases and J by 2 bases, and 9 bases separated the two germline ends. CDR3 length: 13 residues. Germline V gene data show CDR1 as LNHNV and CDR2 as YYDKDF (reference sequence). The CDR3, as DNA: TGTGCCACCAGCGTCCGGAGTAACACTGAAGCTTTCTTT. This sequence encodes CATSVRSNTEAFF. Full variable domain (rest looked up from reference TRBV15 and TRBJ1-1): DAMVIQNPRYQVTQFGKPVTLSCSQTLNHNVMYWYQQKSSQAPKLLFHYYDKDFNNEADTPDNFQSRRPNTSFCFLDIRSPGLGDTAMYLCATSVRSNTEAFFGQGTRLTVV.

The chain carries TRBV6-2 or TRBV6-3 and TRBJ2-1, with D perhaps TRBD2 (6 bases). V shed 8 bases and J shed 4 bases, with 18 bases lying between them. CDR3 length: 15 residues. Germline-derived CDR1 and CDR2 are MNHEY and SVGEGT. The CDR3 spells CASSLRADYYNEQFF. In nucleotides, the CDR3 is TGTGCCAGCTCCCTCCGGGCGGACTATTACAATGAGCAGTTCTTC.

This chain joins TRBV3-1 and TRBJ1-6; D is possibly TRBD1 (5 bases). The CDR3 length is 17 residues. The V gene's germline CDR1 is LGHDT and CDR2 YNNKEL (reference sequence). The V end lost 0 bases, the J end lost 7 bases, and 16 bases lay between the germline ends. CDR3 protein: CASSQDASGPWNSPLHF. The CDR3 bases are TGTGCCAGCAGCCAAGACGCGTCAGGGCCGTGGAATTCACCCCTCCACTTT.

This clonotype was counted ten times or more. The chain combines TRBV7-7 with TRBJ2-7; D is unclear. Germline-derived CDR1 and CDR2 are SSHAT and FNYEAQ (reference sequence). This CDR3 region has 13 residues. Between the trimmed V and J ends, which lost 2 bases and 0 bases, there was a span of 5 bases. The CDR3 spells CASSLSSSYEQYF. CDR3 bases: TGTGCCAGCAGCTTATCGAGCTCCTACGAGCAGTACTTC.

V usage is TRBV6-5 and J usage is TRBJ1-2; D is unresolved. The CDR3 sequence is 17 residues long. Trimming stripped 0 bases from V and 4 bases from J, with 18 bases between. Germline CDR1 reads MNHEY; CDR2 reads SVGAGI. The CDR3 spells CASSYSQRSQALYGYTF. The DNA for the CDR3 is TGTGCCAGCAGTTACTCGCAAAGAAGTCAGGCTCTCTATGGCTACACCTTC.

V is TRBV7-7 and J is TRBJ2-7, with D unresolved. Germline CDR1 reads SSHAT; CDR2 reads FNYEAQ (reference sequence). The CDR3 has 15 amino acids. V lost 5 bases to trimming and J lost 0 bases, with 14 bases between them. CDR3 sequence (DNA): TGTGCCAGCAGCCCCGGTGAAGCGAGCTCCTACGAGCAGTACTTC. Translated: CASSPGEASSYEQYF.

This clonotype was picked up a small number of times. The V call is TRBV27, the J call TRBJ2-6; D not certain. Germline lookup yields CDR1 MNHEY and CDR2 SMNVEV (reference sequence). V was cut by 5 bases and J by 4 bases, with 12 bases left in between. This CDR3 has 15 residues. The CDR3 is CASSPRKTGANVLTF. The CDR3 bases are TGTGCCAGCAGTCCAAGGAAGACCGGGGCCAACGTCCTGACTTTC.

This chain uses TRBV7-9 with TRBJ1-1; D is unclear. Trimming shortened V by 4 bases and J by 7 bases, and 10 bases separated the two germline ends. There are 12 residues in the CDR3. Germline V gene data show CDR1 as SEHNR and CDR2 as FQNEAQ (reference sequence). CDR3 bases: TGTGCCAGCAGCTCCCGACCGGTTGAAGCTTTCTTT. Protein: CASSSRPVEAFF.

This clonotype was seen ten or more times. The rearrangement uses TRBV5-1 and TRBJ2-7; 8 nucleotides line up with TRBD1. V lost 4 bases, J lost 7 bases, and 7 bases stayed unmatched. The CDR3 is 13 amino acids. The germline V gene encodes CDR1 SGHRS and CDR2 YFSETQ. The CDR3 DNA reads TGCGCCAGCAGCCCGACAGGGGACGGTGAGCAGTACTTC. Encoded protein: CASSPTGDGEQYF. The full variable domain, its missing parts supplied by reference TRBV5-1 and TRBJ2-7, is KAGVTQTPRYLIKTRGQQVTLSCSPISGHRSVSWYQQTPGQGLQFLFEYFSETQRNKGNFPGRFSGRQFSNSRSEMNVSTLELGDSALYLCASSPTGDGEQYFGPGTRLTVT.

The V gene is TRBV20-1, the J gene TRBJ2-7, with D possibly matching TRBD1 (6 bases). Trimming shortened V by 7 bases and J by 4 bases, and 17 bases separated the two germline ends. This CDR3 has 13 amino acids. Germline V gene data show CDR1 as DFQATT and CDR2 as SNEGSKA (reference sequence). The CDR3 nucleotides are TGCAGTGTCAGGCCAGGGGCGAGTTACGAGCAGTACTTC. Its translation is CSVRPGASYEQYF.

The chain carries TRBV13 and TRBJ2-5, with no clear D. Germline CDR1 is PRHDT and CDR2 is FYEKMQ (reference sequence). The CDR3 spans 12 residues. Trimming removed 7 bases at V and 3 bases at J, with 9 bases between. This CDR3 is CASNGFEETQYF. CDR3 nucleotide sequence: TGTGCCAGCAACGGGTTCGAAGAGACCCAGTACTTC.

In its sample, this clonotype was seen a few times. This chain connects TRBV27 to TRBJ2-7; 7 nucleotides match TRBD2. The CDR3 contains 12 residues. The junction had 7 bases not matched to a gene; V was cut back by 8 bases and J by 6 bases. Per germline, CDR1 MNHEY and CDR2 SMNVEV (reference sequence). CDR3 DNA: TGTGCCAGCTCCACGGGGGGACCCGAGCAGTACTTC. Residues: CASSTGGPEQYF.

The chain has TRBV4-1 and TRBJ1-6; the match to TRBD1 covers 7 bases. Unmatched junction bases numbered 5, after V lost 3 bases and J lost 6 bases. The length of the CDR3 is 15 residues. CDR1 is MGHRA and CDR2 is YSYEKL in the germline V gene. CDR3 in amino acids: CASSHPGQPNSPLHF. DNA of the CDR3: TGCGCCAGCAGCCATCCGGGACAGCCTAATTCACCCCTCCACTTT.

The rearrangement links TRBV7-8 to TRBJ2-2, with no clear D. The germline V and J ends were trimmed by 3 bases and 3 bases, with 8 bases remaining between them. This CDR3 region has 14 residues. The germline gives CDR1 SGHVS, CDR2 FQNEAQ. This CDR3 is CASSLTLYTGELFF. The DNA for the CDR3 is TGTGCCAGCAGCTTGACCCTTTACACCGGGGAGCTGTTTTTT.

This clonotype was seen a few times. The chain couples TRBV12-3 or TRBV12-4 to TRBJ2-3; tentative D call: TRBD1 (6 bases). Trimming removed 1 base from V and 2 bases from J, with 7 bases in between. The CDR3 is made up of 14 amino acids. CDR3 DNA: TGTGCCAGCAGTTTAGGGGGGCTCACAGATACGCAGTATTTT. Translating gives CASSLGGLTDTQYF.